This T cell receptor beta chain was identified in a study of technical replicates of blood from a handful of donors. The method was immunoSEQ multiplex PCR; TCRdb's version includes in-frame clones alone and lacks a portion of them. Found here are about 85,000 clones, roughly 94% of them singletons; the top ten hold around 0.41%. Between the trimmed V and J ends, which lost 3 bases and 4 bases, there was a span of 11 bases. The CDR3 extends over 14 amino acids. CDR1 is SGHNT, CDR2 YENEEA, per germline. This receptor was identified in a human donor in good health. The specimen was T cells isolated from PBMCs. The chain couples TRBV11-3 to TRBJ2-3, with D perhaps matching TRBD2 (5 bases). The CDR3 is CASSFGEPSDTQYF. The CDR3 DNA follows: TGTGCCAGCAGCTTTGGGGAGCCGTCAGATACGCAGTATTTT. Full variable domain (remainder filled in from reference TRBV11-3 and TRBJ2-3): EAGVVQSPRYKIIEKKQPVAFWCNPISGHNTLYWYLQNLGQGPELLIRYENEEAVDDSQLPKDRFSAERLKGVDSTLKIQPAELGDSAVYLCASSFGEPSDTQYFGPGTRLTVL.